This T cell receptor (beta chain) comes out of a study of Graves' ophthalmopathy and Graves' hyperthyroidism. Many counts were recorded for this clonotype. The CDR3 covers 17 residues. The J segment lost 4 bases and the V segment lost 0 bases, leaving 8 bases of the junction unmatched. CDR1 is SGDLS and CDR2 is YYNGEE in the germline V gene. TCR beta CDR3 amplification used RNA transcripts. First-round RT-PCR relied on HTBI primers, and a second-round multiplex PCR came next. TCRdb ran MiXCR on the multiplex PCR reads and lists one entry per CDR3 protein. The sample lists roughly 610,000 distinct CDR3 sequences, roughly 20% occurring once.

The sequenced material came from peripheral blood. The clonotype originates from a young woman with stable Graves' hyperthyroidism. Some clones in this sample may be carry-over from other donors' samples. This chain links TRBV9 with TRBJ2-5; 11 bases match TRBD2. The CDR3 sequence is CASSVAWTSGWGETQYF. The CDR3 DNA sequence: TGTGCCAGCAGCGTAGCTTGGACTAGCGGGTGGGGAGAGACCCAGTACTTC.